Shown below are 7 T cell receptor beta chains from a single sample sequenced in a study of glioma-infiltrating T cells. Using RNA template, CDR3s of TCR alpha and beta were amplified with iRepertoire arm-PCR. MiXCR, run by TCRdb on the multiplex PCR reads, gives a single entry per CDR3 protein. The table lists 300,000 to 450,000 distinct CDR3 sequences, roughly 41% of them singletons. Sequencing input: glioma tissue, nonneoplastic brain tissue, or PBMCs (not recorded which). The receptors were sampled from a human donor with low-grade glioma or glioblastoma, undergoing nonglioma brain surgery, or in good health (not recorded which).

A word on this clonotype: Mismatch with germline at one junction end may stem from a read error. V is TRBV4-1 and J is TRBJ1-2; D is uncertain. Germline-derived CDR1 and CDR2 are MGHRA and YSYEKL. The CDR3 loop spans 15 amino acids. The CDR3 spells CASSQLLGVLYSYTF. Here the CDR3 DNA reads TGCGCCAGCAGCCAGCTTCTTGGGGTACTCTATAGCTACACCTTC.

The chain recombines TRBV25-1 with TRBJ2-5; 11 bases align to TRBD1. The V gene end was trimmed by 5 bases and the J gene end by 5 bases; junction bases not matched to a gene: 4. This CDR3 has 14 amino acids. Looked up from germline, CDR1 is MGHDK and CDR2 is SYGVNS. CDR3 protein: CASSRDRGAETQYF. CDR3 coding DNA: TGTGCCAGCAGTAGGGACAGGGGGGCGGAGACCCAGTACTTC.

This clonotype occurred many times. The V call is TRBV20-1, the J call TRBJ2-1, with TRBD2 identical over 11 bases. This CDR3 contains 15 residues. Trimming at V came to 2 bases and at J to 10 bases, leaving 10 bases not matched to a gene. The germline gives CDR1 DFQATT, CDR2 SNEGSKA (reference sequence). The CDR3, as DNA: TGCAGTGCTAGATTACCGGGACTAGCGGAAGAAGAGCAGTTCTTC. Translated: CSARLPGLAEEEQFF.

The genes are TRBV19 and TRBJ1-2, with D unclear. V gave up 3 bases and J gave up 4 bases, with 12 bases separating them. There are 14 residues in the CDR3. CDR1 and CDR2 (germline): LNHDA, SQIVND (reference sequence). The CDR3 nucleotides are TGTGCCAGTAGTATGTGGTCTCGGACCTATGGCTACACCTTC. It is translated as CASSMWSRTYGYTF.

This clonotype was observed a few times. The J gene is TRBJ2-7, the V gene TRBV7-8; D not resolved. The CDR3 extends over 14 amino acids. V dropped 5 bases and J dropped 0 bases, with 11 bases sitting between them. Per the germline V gene, CDR1 is SGHVS and CDR2 is FQNEAQ. The CDR3 here is CASSPRSSSYEQYF. The CDR3 region has the DNA TGTGCCAGCAGCCCTAGATCGTCCTCCTACGAGCAGTACTTC.

Notes on this clonotype: One base away lies a much larger clone, so this may be a sequencing read error. The chain employs TRBV6-5 and TRBJ2-1; D is uncertain. Germline V CDR1 and CDR2: MNHEY, SVGAGI. The CDR3 spans 13 residues. V lost 5 bases and J 10 bases, leaving 15 bases between the germline ends. CDR3 nucleotides: TGTGCCAGCAGTCCTTCGGTAACCTACGAGCAGTTCTTC. It translates to CASSPSVTYEQFF.

Comments on this clonotype: Given a much more abundant clone one base away, this may be a read error. The chain has TRBV5-1 and TRBJ1-1, with D unclear. Germline CDR1 is SGHRS and CDR2 is YFSETQ. With 4 bases removed from V and 3 bases from J, the gap between germline ends came to 19 bases. CDR3 length equals 16 residues. The chain's CDR3 is CASSPRGEDEYTEAFF. CDR3 bases: TGCGCCAGCAGCCCCCGAGGCGAGGATGAGTACACTGAAGCTTTCTTT.